The T cell receptor beta chain described here comes from a study of T cell responses to AZD1222 COVID-19 vaccine (dated by TCRdb to about 2021). About the investigation overall: AZD1222 recipients whose second dose came at about 4 weeks and those whose second dose came at about 12 weeks were combined into one group, since spike-specific TCR depth and breadth did not differ between the two schedules. TCR sequencing covered 233 trial participants: 200 to 220 given two doses of AZD1222 and some 25 given two doses of MenACWY control vaccine. Trial participants were enrolled by age into subgroups of 18-55, 56-69 and 70-plus years, and roughly 150, 30 and 60 TCR-sequenced participants, respectively, were included in these subgroups. The research as a whole found: Because no day 14 peak-response samples were available, the repertoires could be characterized only after the peak T cell response. In the small 56-69-year group, the increase in depth fell short of significance, most likely because of low power. The vaccine-associated CD4 TCRs covered the entire spike protein, and the dominant responses fell in regions 160-218 and 743-854. Conclusions about previously exposed vaccinees are limited, since just 5 to 7 AZD1222 recipients were seropositive for SARS-CoV-2 at baseline. Participants were mostly white British, with more females than males. The authors suggested clonal diversity may have been underestimated. Epitopes outside the regions mutated in the B.1.351 and B.1.1.7 variants were reportedly recognized by nearly half of the unique spike-specific TCRs. A significant rise in spike-specific TCR breadth and depth was observed after two AZD1222 doses relative to day 0 and relative to MenACWY recipients.

A remark on this clone: What antigen it recognizes has not been identified. Per-base quality was not reported, and no clone a single base away is much larger than it.

The time point label, read with the paper, signifies: baseline before first vaccination. Vaccinee samples were obtained from the UK trials COV001 and COV002, which included a single-blind randomized controlled phase 2/3 trial of AZD1222 (ChAdOx1 nCoV-19) in healthy adults. For TCRbeta chain sequencing, PBMC samples were collected from trial participants at day 0 and at day 28 after the second dose. The CDR3 regions of human TCRbeta chains were analyzed by immunosequencing. On the study's bioinformatics: Repertoire TCRs were matched against a reference library of SARS-CoV-2-specific TCRs generated with the MIRA antigen-specificity platform. Breadth was defined as the fraction of unique TCRs that were SARS-CoV-2-associated. Depth was defined as the fraction of total T cells that were SARS-CoV-2-associated. Using the MIRA data, each spike-specific TCR was mapped to the spike region that the TCR reacts to and placed in a CD4 or CD8 class. Log10-transformed breadth and depth values were compared by one-way ANOVA with Sidak's multiple comparisons tests. TCRdb stores this immuneACCESS table with in-frame sequences only. Part of the clones is absent; in the studies checked, under half of the shortfall reflects unresolved V genes, and no reason is known for the rest. For V, J and clone size, that table is used; D and trimming come from the DNA. The table for this sample lists fewer than 300,000 clones; 85% to 95% of them were counted only once. The top ten constitute less than 0.6% of the sample.

Trimmed from V: 0 bases; trimmed from J: 1 base; junction bases lacking a gene match: 0. The CDR3, from cysteine to phenylalanine, totals 15 residues. Just the 45-base CDR3 DNA is kept, in frame starting at base 1. The germline V gene provides CDR1 MNHEY and CDR2 SVGAGI. This sequence originates from an adult in good health. The source was peripheral blood, collected on day 0 of AZD1222 vaccination. Recombination joined TRBV6-5 with TRBJ1-2, and TRBD1 matches 9 of the central bases. At the DNA level, the sequence is TGTGCCAGCAGTTACTCGGGACAGGGTAACTATGGCTACACCTTC. This encodes CASSYSGQGNYGYTF.